The clone carrying this T cell receptor (beta chain) has at least ten counts. This record comes from a study of T cells in Graves' hyperthyroidism and ophthalmopathy. Amplification of TCR beta CDR3 regions was performed using RNA transcripts as template. The study used the HTBI primer set for a first-round RT-PCR of the TCR CDR3. One entry per CDR3 protein, called by TCRdb with MiXCR from the multiplex PCR reads. Of about 740,000 distinct CDR3 sequences listed, about 14% are singletons. The CDR3 loop spans 12 amino acids. Germline CDR1 MDHEN, CDR2 SYDVKM. The ends were cut back, 10 bases at V and 2 bases at J, with 12 bases in the middle. The authors obtained PBMCs from 10 ml of fresh peripheral blood.

This TCR was recovered from a woman younger than 30 with Graves' hyperthyroidism. The chain employs TRBV28 and TRBJ2-7, with D maybe TRBD1 (5 bases). Sequenced material: blood. The CDR3 loop is CATWGRAYEQYF. The CDR3 region has the DNA TGTGCCACCTGGGGCAGAGCCTACGAGCAGTACTTC. The variable domain in full, completed from reference TRBV28 and TRBJ2-7, reads DVKVTQSSRYLVKRTGEKVFLECVQDMDHENMFWYRQDPGLGLRLIYFSYDVKMKEKGDIPEGYSVSREKKERFSLILESASTNQTSMYLCATWGRAYEQYFGPGTRLTVT.